These 21 T cell receptor beta chains came from one sample sequenced in a study of cytomegalovirus exposure and HLA in healthy donors. Amplification used 60 Vbeta primers and 13 Jbeta primers. Using immunoSEQ multiplex PCR, the repertoire was profiled, and TCRdb retains in-frame clones only, with some absent. This table has 150,000 to 170,000 clones, about four fifths appearing once. The sample taken for sequencing was PBMCs. Receptors originate from a man aged 18 to 29 in good health and CMV-seronegative.

CDR3 residues: CASSTGVEQFF. The CDR3 region has the DNA TGTGCCAGCAGCACGGGGGTTGAGCAGTTCTTC. This chain joins TRBV5-6 and TRBJ2-1; maybe TRBD2 (6 bases). The CDR3 totals 11 residues. Trimming removed 4 bases at V and 9 bases at J, with 8 bases between. Germline V lookup: CDR1 SGHDT, CDR2 YYEEEE.

The J gene is TRBJ1-2, the V gene TRBV6-5; 10 positions match TRBD1. The CDR3 runs to 14 residues. The germline V gene encodes CDR1 MNHEY and CDR2 SVGAGI. J gave up 7 bases and V 1 base, and 3 bases lay outside the gene matches. In DNA form, the CDR3 reads TGTGCCAGCAGTTACTTGACAGGGGGCGCTGGCTACACCTTC. This sequence encodes CASSYLTGGAGYTF.

This clone was counted a few times. This chain uses TRBV5-1 with TRBJ2-1; 7 nucleotides align to TRBD1. Per the germline V gene, CDR1 is SGHRS and CDR2 is YFSETQ. The CDR3 is 14 residues long. Losses at the gene ends were 4 bases for V and 4 bases for J; bases not matched to a gene: 5. DNA for the CDR3: TGCGCCAGCAGCCCGGGACAGTTATACAATGAGCAGTTCTTC. It codes for CASSPGQLYNEQFF. Supplemented by reference TRBV5-1 and TRBJ2-1, the full variable domain reads KAGVTQTPRYLIKTRGQQVTLSCSPISGHRSVSWYQQTPGQGLQFLFEYFSETQRNKGNFPGRFSGRQFSNSRSEMNVSTLELGDSALYLCASSPGQLYNEQFFGPGTRLTVL.

The chain couples TRBV2 to TRBJ2-3, with D perhaps matching TRBD2 (6 bases). V lost 8 bases to trimming and J lost 0 bases, with 12 bases between them. The length of the CDR3 is 14 residues. Germline V gives CDR1 SNHLY, CDR2 FYNNEI. DNA for the CDR3: TGTGCCAGCGCGGGGAGGCTGAGCACAGATACGCAGTATTTT. Residues: CASAGRLSTDTQYF.

This chain joins TRBV7-2 and TRBJ1-2; no clear D gene. V was shortened by 3 bases and J by 2 bases, with 7 bases between the two germline ends. The CDR3 contains 13 residues. Germline CDR1 and CDR2: SGHTA and FQGNSA. CDR3 protein: CASSFSQNYGYTF. The CDR3 DNA reads as TGTGCCAGCAGCTTCTCCCAGAACTATGGCTACACCTTC.

The chain carries TRBV5-1 and TRBJ1-6; D remains unclear. V lost 1 base to trimming and J lost 2 bases, with 7 bases between them. CDR3 length: 15 amino acids. Germline lookup yields CDR1 SGHRS and CDR2 YFSETQ. The CDR3 DNA reads TGCGCCAGCAGCTTGTACAGTCCCTATAATTCACCCCTCCACTTT. Translated: CASSLYSPYNSPLHF.

This clone occurred a few times. The chain is built from TRBV29-1 and TRBJ2-1; 8 bases match TRBD1. Germline lookup yields CDR1 SQVTM and CDR2 ANQGSEA. The junction had 7 bases not matched to a gene; V was cut back by 1 base and J by 5 bases. The CDR3 runs to 15 residues. The CDR3 region has the DNA TGCAGCGTTGAAGGGGGCAGGGGGCTCAACAATGAGCAGTTCTTC. It specifies CSVEGGRGLNNEQFF.

This chain joins TRBV5-1 and TRBJ1-6; 7 bases fit TRBD1. Germline assignment: CDR1 SGHRS and CDR2 YFSETQ. Trimming cost V 4 bases and J 5 bases; bases outside gene matches: 3. The CDR3 length is 14 residues. As DNA, the CDR3 is TGCGCCAGCAGCGAAACAGGGGATAATTCACCCCTCCACTTT. It specifies CASSETGDNSPLHF.

The rearrangement links TRBV7-2 to TRBJ1-2, with 8 bases that match TRBD1. Germline CDR1 reads SGHTA; CDR2 reads FQGNSA. CDR3 size: 16 residues. V trimming: 5 bases; J trimming: 8 bases; junction bases outside the gene matches: 16. The CDR3, as DNA: TGTGCCAGCAGCAGACAACCCGGGACAGGTCGTGGGGGCTACACCTTC. This codes for CASSRQPGTGRGGYTF.

This rearrangement joins TRBV10-1 to TRBJ2-7, with 8 bases that match TRBD1. Trimming cost V 3 bases and J 4 bases; bases outside gene matches: 2. Germline CDR1 WNHNN, CDR2 SYGVQD (reference sequence). This CDR3 has 13 amino acids. CDR3 coding DNA: TGCGCCAGCAGTGAAACAGGGGGTTACGAGCAGTACGTC. Translating gives CASSETGGYEQYV.

On this clone itself: The junction does not match germline at one end; this may be a read error. The genes are TRBV7-7 and TRBJ2-2; 7 nucleotides agree with TRBD1. There are 14 residues in the CDR3. Germline lookup yields CDR1 SSHAT and CDR2 FNYEAQ (reference sequence). DNA of the CDR3: TGTGCTAGCAGCCGGACAGGGAACACCGGGGAGCTGTTTTTT. Translation: CASSRTGNTGELFF.

The chain carries TRBV7-9 and TRBJ1-2; D is unresolved. Germline values: CDR1 SEHNR, CDR2 FQNEAQ (reference sequence). Deletions cut 5 bases from V and 4 bases from J, with 11 bases between. The CDR3 spans 13 residues. The CDR3 sequence: CASSEVGLYGYTF. The CDR3 DNA reads as TGTGCCAGCAGCGAGGTCGGACTCTATGGCTACACCTTC.

The chain couples TRBV5-1 to TRBJ2-1, with D perhaps TRBD1 (6 bases). Germline V gene data show CDR1 as SGHRS and CDR2 as YFSETQ. V gave up 3 bases and J gave up 6 bases, with 19 bases separating them. The CDR3 has 16 residues. CDR3 sequence: CASSYNSNRAFNEQFF. CDR3 nucleotides: TGCGCCAGCAGCTACAACAGTAACAGGGCCTTCAATGAGCAGTTCTTC.

This clone was picked up one time. The gene calls are TRBV7-9 and TRBJ2-1; weak D call: TRBD2 (6 bases). The V and J ends lost 4 bases and 2 bases respectively, with 12 bases between them. The germline gives CDR1 SEHNR, CDR2 FQNEAQ (reference sequence). This CDR3 region has 15 residues. In nucleotides, the CDR3 is TGTGCCAGCAGCTCGTGGCGGGGTACCTACAATGAGCAGTTCTTC. This encodes CASSSWRGTYNEQFF.

V usage is TRBV4-3 and J usage is TRBJ1-1; D gene ambiguous. The CDR3 consists of 16 residues. V lost 0 bases to trimming and J lost 7 bases, with 18 bases between them. Germline lookup yields CDR1 LGHNA and CDR2 YSLEER. CDR3 in amino acids: CASSQEPGAVIGEAFF. Here the CDR3 DNA reads TGCGCCAGCAGCCAAGAACCCGGAGCCGTTATTGGTGAAGCTTTCTTT.

This clone has more than one count but fewer than ten. The chain is built from TRBV6-5 and TRBJ1-5, with D perhaps matching TRBD1 (5 bases). The CDR3 is 13 residues long. Germline CDR1 and CDR2: MNHEY and SVGAGI. Trimming removed 4 bases from V and 5 bases from J, with 9 bases in between. This CDR3 is CASSFQGDQPQHF. For the CDR3, the DNA is TGTGCCAGCAGTTTCCAGGGTGATCAGCCCCAGCATTTT.

The chain couples TRBV7-9 to TRBJ2-7; 7 nucleotides line up with TRBD2. The germline CDR1 and CDR2 sequences are SEHNR and FQNEAQ (reference sequence). V shed 4 bases and J 4 bases; nucleotides not matched to a gene: 7. The CDR3 has 14 residues. CDR3 sequence: CASSSTSRLYEQYF. The CDR3 DNA sequence: TGTGCCAGCAGCTCGACTAGCCGCCTTTACGAGCAGTACTTC.

Only a few counts were recorded for this clone. This chain links TRBV4-3 with TRBJ2-3; 13 nucleotides agree with TRBD2. Trimming cost V 4 bases and J 3 bases; bases outside gene matches: 10. Germline CDR1 and CDR2: LGHNA and YSLEER. This CDR3 is built from 18 residues. The CDR3 bases are TGCGCCAGCAGCCTCGTATGGACTAGCGGGGGTATAACAGATACGCAGTATTTT. Translated: CASSLVWTSGGITDTQYF.

CDR3 nucleotide sequence: TGTGCCATCAGCCCGGACGGACTAACCGCCGAGCAGTACGTC. It encodes CAISPDGLTAEQYV. The rearrangement links TRBV10-3 to TRBJ2-7; weak D call: TRBD2 (6 bases). Germline CDR1 is ENHRY and CDR2 is SYGVKD. The CDR3 covers 14 residues. V was cut by 6 bases and J by 6 bases, with 18 bases left in between.

The gene calls are TRBV6-5 and TRBJ2-5; 7 bases fit TRBD1. The CDR3 consists of 13 residues. Germline CDR1 and CDR2: MNHEY and SVGAGI. V dropped 7 bases and J dropped 4; count of bases not matched to a gene: 6. CDR3 nucleotides: TGTGCCAGCAAATCGACAGGGCCAGAGACCCAGTACTTC. Translated, it gives CASKSTGPETQYF.

Written as DNA, the CDR3 is TGCGCCAGCAGCCAAGGACAGGTTCAAGAGACCCAGTACTTC. Translated: CASSQGQVQETQYF. The chain has TRBV4-1 and TRBJ2-5; TRBD1 might be the D (6 bases). Germline CDR1 reads MGHRA; CDR2 reads YSYEKL. This CDR3 has 14 residues. Trimming took off 1 base at V and 2 bases at J, with 8 bases between the two ends.